This T cell receptor beta chain was profiled in a study of cytotoxic CD8 clonotypes in ibrutinib-treated CLL. Study overall: Responses: some 24 partial, 2 complete; after median about 68 months, about 15 stayed remitted, some 12 progressed.

V was trimmed by 7 bases and J by 5 bases, leaving 13 bases between them. This CDR3 comprises 12 residues. Germline V gives CDR1 SGHRS, CDR2 YFSETQ. Produced via immunoSEQ multiplex PCR; TCRdb's table is partial and in-frame only. The data contain more than 200,000 clones, around three quarters of them singletons. This chain connects TRBV5-1 to TRBJ2-7; D is perhaps TRBD1 or TRBD2 (6 bases each). Specimen: PBMCs, collected after 24 months of ibrutinib treatment. The receptor was derived from a human donor with chronic lymphocytic leukemia. For the CDR3, the DNA is TGCGCCAGCCGGGGGCCTTCGGACGAGCAGTACTTC. This sequence encodes CASRGPSDEQYF. Using reference TRBV5-1 and TRBJ2-7 for the parts outside the CDR3, the full variable domain is KAGVTQTPRYLIKTRGQQVTLSCSPISGHRSVSWYQQTPGQGLQFLFEYFSETQRNKGNFPGRFSGRQFSNSRSEMNVSTLELGDSALYLCASRGPSDEQYFGPGTRLTVT.